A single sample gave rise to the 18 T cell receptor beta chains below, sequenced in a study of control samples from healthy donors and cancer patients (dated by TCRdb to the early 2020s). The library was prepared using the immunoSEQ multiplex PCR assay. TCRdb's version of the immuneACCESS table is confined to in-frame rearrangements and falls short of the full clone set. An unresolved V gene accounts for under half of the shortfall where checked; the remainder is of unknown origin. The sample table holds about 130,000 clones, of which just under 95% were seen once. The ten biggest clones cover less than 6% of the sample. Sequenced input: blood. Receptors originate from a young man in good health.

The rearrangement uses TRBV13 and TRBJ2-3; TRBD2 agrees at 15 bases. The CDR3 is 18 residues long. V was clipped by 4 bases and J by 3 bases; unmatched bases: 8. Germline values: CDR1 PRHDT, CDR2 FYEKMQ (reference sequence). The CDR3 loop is CASSSWTSGGAGTDTQYF. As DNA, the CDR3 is TGTGCCAGCAGCTCCTGGACTAGCGGGGGGGCCGGGACAGATACGCAGTATTTT.

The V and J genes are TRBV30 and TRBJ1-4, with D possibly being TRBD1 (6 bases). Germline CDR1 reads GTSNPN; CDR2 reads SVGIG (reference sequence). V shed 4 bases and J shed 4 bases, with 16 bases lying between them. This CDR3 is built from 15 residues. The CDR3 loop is CAWTKGGQGNEKLFF. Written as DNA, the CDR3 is TGTGCCTGGACCAAAGGGGGGCAGGGTAATGAAAAACTGTTTTTT.

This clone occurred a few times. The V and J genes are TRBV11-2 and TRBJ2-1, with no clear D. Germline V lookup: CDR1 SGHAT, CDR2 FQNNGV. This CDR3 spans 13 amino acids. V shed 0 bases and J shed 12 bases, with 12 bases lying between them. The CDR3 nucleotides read TGTGCCAGCAGCTTAGATCTGAGATCGCGGCAGTTCTTC. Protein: CASSLDLRSRQFF.

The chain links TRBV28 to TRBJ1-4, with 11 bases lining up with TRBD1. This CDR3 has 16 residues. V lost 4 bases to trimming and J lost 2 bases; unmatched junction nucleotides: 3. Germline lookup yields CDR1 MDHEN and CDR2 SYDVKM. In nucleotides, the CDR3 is TGTGCCAGCAGTTCAGGACAGGGGGCGACTAATGAAAAACTGTTTTTT. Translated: CASSSGQGATNEKLFF.

The CDR3: CASSYWQGNTEAFF. The DNA of the CDR3 is TGTGCCAGCAGTTATTGGCAGGGGAACACTGAAGCTTTCTTT. V usage is TRBV6-5 and J usage is TRBJ1-1, with D maybe TRBD1 (5 bases). The length of the CDR3 is 14 residues. Trimming pared 3 bases from V and 1 base from J, leaving 9 bases between. Germline CDR1 is MNHEY and CDR2 is SVGAGI.

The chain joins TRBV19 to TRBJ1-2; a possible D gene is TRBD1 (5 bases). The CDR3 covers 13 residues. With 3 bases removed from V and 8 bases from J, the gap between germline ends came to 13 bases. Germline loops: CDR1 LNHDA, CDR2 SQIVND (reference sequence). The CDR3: CASSMTASGGYTF. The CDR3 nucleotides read TGTGCCAGTAGTATGACAGCCTCGGGCGGCTACACCTTC.

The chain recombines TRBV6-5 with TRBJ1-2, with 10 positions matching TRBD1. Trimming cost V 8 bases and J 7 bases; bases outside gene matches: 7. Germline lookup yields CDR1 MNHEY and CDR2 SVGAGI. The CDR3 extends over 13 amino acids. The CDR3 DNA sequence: TGTGCCAGCCGGCAGGGACAGGGGTTTGGCTACACCTTC. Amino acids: CASRQGQGFGYTF.

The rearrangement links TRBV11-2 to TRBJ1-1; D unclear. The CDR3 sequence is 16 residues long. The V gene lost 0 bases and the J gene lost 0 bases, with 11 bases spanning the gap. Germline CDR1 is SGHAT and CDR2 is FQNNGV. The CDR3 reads CASSLDVGVVNTEAFF. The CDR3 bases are TGTGCCAGCAGCTTAGATGTTGGGGTAGTGAACACTGAAGCTTTCTTT.

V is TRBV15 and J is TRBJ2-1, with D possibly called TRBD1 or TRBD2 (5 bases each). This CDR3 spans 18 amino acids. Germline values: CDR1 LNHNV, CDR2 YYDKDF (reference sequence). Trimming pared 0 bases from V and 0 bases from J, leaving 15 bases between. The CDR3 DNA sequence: TGTGCCACCAGCAGAGATCTATGGGGGTCGAGCTCCTACAATGAGCAGTTCTTC. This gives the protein CATSRDLWGSSSYNEQFF.

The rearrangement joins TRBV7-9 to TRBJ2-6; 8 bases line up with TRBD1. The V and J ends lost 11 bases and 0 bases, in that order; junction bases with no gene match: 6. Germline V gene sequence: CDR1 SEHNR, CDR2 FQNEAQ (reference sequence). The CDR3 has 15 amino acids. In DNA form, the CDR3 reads TGTGCCGGACAGGGTTCCGTCTCTGGGGCCAACGTCCTGACTTTC. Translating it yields CAGQGSVSGANVLTF.

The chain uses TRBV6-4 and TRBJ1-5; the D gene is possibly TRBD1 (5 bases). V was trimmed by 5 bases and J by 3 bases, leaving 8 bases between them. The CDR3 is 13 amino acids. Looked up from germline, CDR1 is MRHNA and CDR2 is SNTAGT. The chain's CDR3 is CASSQGPNQPQHF. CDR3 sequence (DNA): TGTGCCAGCAGTCAGGGACCCAATCAGCCCCAGCATTTT.

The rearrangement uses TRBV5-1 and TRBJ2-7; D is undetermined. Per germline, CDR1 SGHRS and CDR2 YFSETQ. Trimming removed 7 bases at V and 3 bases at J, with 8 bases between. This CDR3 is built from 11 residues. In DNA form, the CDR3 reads TGCGCCAGCTCTCCCGGCTACGAGCAGTACTTC. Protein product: CASSPGYEQYF.

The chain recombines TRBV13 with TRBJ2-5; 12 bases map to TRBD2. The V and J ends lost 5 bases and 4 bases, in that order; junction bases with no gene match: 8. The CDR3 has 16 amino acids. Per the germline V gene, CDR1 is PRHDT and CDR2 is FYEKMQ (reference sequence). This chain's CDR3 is CASSAFGLAGRETQYF. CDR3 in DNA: TGTGCCAGCAGCGCTTTCGGACTAGCGGGGAGAGAGACCCAGTACTTC.

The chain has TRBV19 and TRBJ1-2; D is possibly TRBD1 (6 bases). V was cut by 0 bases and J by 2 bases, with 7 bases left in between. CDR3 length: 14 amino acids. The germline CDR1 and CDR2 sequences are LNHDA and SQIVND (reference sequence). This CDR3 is CASSIDGGNYGYTF. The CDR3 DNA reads TGTGCCAGTAGTATAGACGGGGGCAACTATGGCTACACCTTC.

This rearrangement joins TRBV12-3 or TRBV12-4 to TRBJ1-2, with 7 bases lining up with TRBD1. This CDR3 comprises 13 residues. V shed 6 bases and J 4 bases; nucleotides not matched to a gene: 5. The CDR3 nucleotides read TGTGCCAGCAGAAGGGGGCAAGGCTATGGCTACACCTTC. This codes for CASRRGQGYGYTF.

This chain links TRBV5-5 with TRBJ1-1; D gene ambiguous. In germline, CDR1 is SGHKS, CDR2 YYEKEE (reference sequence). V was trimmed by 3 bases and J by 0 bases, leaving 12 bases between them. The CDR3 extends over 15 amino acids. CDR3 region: CASSSGRRLNTEAFF. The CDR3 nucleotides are TGTGCCAGCAGCTCCGGGCGGCGGCTGAACACTGAAGCTTTCTTT.

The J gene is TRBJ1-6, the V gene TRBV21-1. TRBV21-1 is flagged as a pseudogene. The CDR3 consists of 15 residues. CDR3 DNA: TGTGCCAGCAGCATGAGAAAAGCTAGCCTAAGGCTCGCCCACTTT. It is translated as CASSMRKASLRLAHF.

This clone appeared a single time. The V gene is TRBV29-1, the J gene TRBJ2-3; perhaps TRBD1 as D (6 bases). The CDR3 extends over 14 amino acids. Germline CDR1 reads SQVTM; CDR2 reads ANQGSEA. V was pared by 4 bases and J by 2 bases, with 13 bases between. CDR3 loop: CSVAAGTYTDTQYF. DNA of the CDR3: TGCAGCGTTGCCGCCGGGACATACACAGATACGCAGTATTTT.